These 30 T cell receptor beta chains originate from one sample sequenced in a study of molecular identifiers for immune sequencing clone quantification. MiXCR, applied by TCRdb to the PCR reads, yields one record per CDR3 protein. Here the sample spans about 6,100 distinct CDR3 sequences, 15% to 20% being singletons. The sample comprised naive CD8+ T cells from blood, with Jurkat cell RNA spiked in. Noted subset: FACS-sorted CD8+CD4-CCR7+CD45RA+ naive T cells. The receptor set was obtained from a human donor in good health. Some libraries in this study had Jurkat cell RNA spiked in.

This clonotype was recorded many times. V is TRBV30 and J is TRBJ2-1; a possible D gene is TRBD2 (5 bases). Germline V gene lookup returns CDR1 GTSNPN and CDR2 SVGIG (reference sequence). The V gene lost 0 bases and the J gene lost 7 bases, with 13 bases spanning the gap. CDR3 length equals 14 residues. CDR3 loop: CAWSVGFSVNEQFF. In DNA, the CDR3 is TGTGCCTGGAGTGTAGGGTTTAGCGTGAATGAGCAGTTCTTC.

This chain links TRBV7-2 with TRBJ1-1, with a tentative D call TRBD1 (5 bases). Trimming stripped 3 bases from V and 2 bases from J, with 19 bases between. Germline V gives CDR1 SGHTA, CDR2 FQGNSA. The CDR3 is made up of 17 amino acids. CDR3 in amino acids: CASSLGLTDGLNTEAFF. CDR3 bases: TGTGCCAGCAGCTTGGGGCTAACTGATGGATTAAACACTGAAGCTTTCTTT.

Within the sample, this clonotype is medium-sized. The chain carries TRBV9 and TRBJ2-3; D call uncertain. Germline CDR1 and CDR2: SGDLS and YYNGEE. The ends were cut back, 0 bases at V and 0 bases at J, with 8 bases in the middle. The CDR3 consists of 15 residues. In nucleotides, the CDR3 is TGTGCCAGCAGCGTAGGCGACGTAAGCACAGATACGCAGTATTTT. It yields the protein CASSVGDVSTDTQYF.

This clonotype turned up a few times. A read error may be the cause here, since a much bigger clone is one base away. This chain joins TRBV4-3 and TRBJ2-2, with D possibly being TRBD2 (5 bases). This CDR3 has 14 residues. Germline V gene sequence: CDR1 LGHNA, CDR2 YSLEER. The DNA for the CDR3 is TGCGTCAGCAGCCAAGACGGGGACACCGGGGAGCTGTTTTTT. Translating it yields CVSSQDGDTGELFF.

This clonotype was counted many times. The chain carries TRBV28 and TRBJ2-5; D possibly corresponds to TRBD1 (8 bases). Germline lookup yields CDR1 MDHEN and CDR2 SYDVKM. V lost 6 bases and J lost 5, with 16 bases in between. The CDR3 has 14 amino acids. CDR3 nucleotide sequence: TGTGCCAGCAGAGATACAGGGGGAGGGGAGACCCAGTACTTC. Encoded protein: CASRDTGGGETQYF. The whole variable domain, remainder taken from reference TRBV28 and TRBJ2-5, is DVKVTQSSRYLVKRTGEKVFLECVQDMDHENMFWYRQDPGLGLRLIYFSYDVKMKEKGDIPEGYSVSREKKERFSLILESASTNQTSMYLCASRDTGGGETQYFGPGTRLLVL.

Of note for this clonotype: This sequence may be a read error, since a much larger clone differs from it by one base. The V gene is TRBV29-1, the J gene TRBJ2-5; D is perhaps TRBD1 (7 bases). The CDR3 covers 14 residues. Germline V CDR1 and CDR2: SQVTM, ANQGSEA. Here the CDR3 reads CSVERTGGEETPYF. CDR3 DNA sequence: TGCAGCGTCGAAAGGACAGGCGGGGAAGAGACCCCGTACTTC.

The chain employs TRBV6-5 and TRBJ2-7; D possibly matches TRBD1 or TRBD2 (5 bases each). Germline V gene sequence: CDR1 MNHEY, CDR2 SVGAGI. The CDR3 runs 15 residues. Trimming took off 0 bases at V and 2 bases at J, with 11 bases between the two ends. The CDR3 DNA is TGTGCCAGCAGTTACTCGGGACCAACCACCTACGAGCAGTACTTC. It yields the protein CASSYSGPTTYEQYF.

In its sample, this clonotype is medium-sized. A junction boundary mismatches the germline segment, possibly from a read error. The V gene is TRBV3-1, the J gene TRBJ2-5, with D perhaps TRBD1 or TRBD2 (5 bases each). Germline lookup yields CDR1 LGHDT and CDR2 YNNKEL (reference sequence). This CDR3 region has 11 residues. Here the CDR3 reads CASSHGTLQLF. CDR3 sequence (DNA): TGTGCCAGCAGCCACGGGACCCTCCAGCTCTTC.

Sample share makes this clonotype medium-sized. The CDR3 bases are TGTGCCAGCAGTCCATCACGGGCGCATACAGAGACCCAGTACTTC. Translated: CASSPSRAHTETQYF. V is TRBV28 and J is TRBJ2-5, with unresolved D. Germline assignment: CDR1 MDHEN and CDR2 SYDVKM. Trimming left V 5 bases short and J 4 bases short, with 17 bases between. This CDR3 contains 15 residues.

This clonotype is medium-sized in the sample. The chain joins TRBV3-1 to TRBJ2-3, with a tentative D call TRBD2 (5 bases). The germline V gene encodes CDR1 LGHDT and CDR2 YNNKEL (reference sequence). The length of the CDR3 is 18 residues. Trimming took 0 bases from V and 4 from J, leaving 20 bases between them. The CDR3 here is CASSQEFLTTKDSDTQYF. CDR3 nucleotides: TGTGCCAGCAGCCAAGAGTTTTTGACTACCAAAGATTCAGATACGCAGTATTTT.

Judged by abundance, this clonotype is medium-sized. The chain couples TRBV10-3 to TRBJ1-1; perhaps TRBD1 as D (6 bases). The CDR3 loop spans 13 amino acids. CDR1 and CDR2 (germline): ENHRY, SYGVKD. V was pared by 5 bases and J by 3 bases, with 10 bases between. CDR3 residues: CAISQGFDTEAFF. The CDR3 region has the DNA TGTGCCATCAGTCAGGGGTTCGACACTGAAGCTTTCTTT.

This clonotype is labeled as medium-sized. V gene TRBV7-8 combines with J gene TRBJ1-1; unclear D gene. Germline V gene lookup returns CDR1 SGHVS and CDR2 FQNEAQ. V dropped 2 bases and J dropped 1 base, with 11 bases sitting between them. This CDR3 comprises 15 residues. The CDR3, as DNA: TGTGCCAGCAGCTTATATGGACTAAAGAACACTGAAGCTTTCTTT. It codes for CASSLYGLKNTEAFF. The full variable domain, its missing parts supplied by reference TRBV7-8 and TRBJ1-1, is GAGVSQSPRYKVAKRGQDVALRCDPISGHVSLFWYQQALGQGPEFLTYFQNEAQLDKSGLPSDRFFAERPEGSVSTLKIQRTQQEDSAVYLCASSLYGLKNTEAFFGQGTRLTVV.

This clonotype is labeled as medium-sized. The J gene is TRBJ1-1, the V gene TRBV7-9, with D possibly TRBD1 on 6 matching bases. The length of the CDR3 is 16 residues. Germline-derived CDR1 and CDR2 are SEHNR and FQNEAQ (reference sequence). Trimming left V 4 bases short and J 2 bases short, with 17 bases between. The CDR3 DNA sequence: TGTGCCAGCAGCTCCGGGACAAACACCTACAACACTGAAGCTTTCTTT. Encoded protein: CASSSGTNTYNTEAFF.

This clonotype is medium-sized in the sample. The chain carries TRBV4-1 and TRBJ1-1, with D hard to call. The CDR3 extends over 13 amino acids. The germline V and J ends were trimmed by 5 bases and 5 bases, with 12 bases remaining between them. Germline CDR1 MGHRA, CDR2 YSYEKL. CDR3 sequence reads: CASSFSKVTEAFF. DNA of the CDR3: TGCGCCAGCAGCTTTTCGAAGGTTACTGAAGCTTTCTTT.

This clonotype was seen ten or more times. The rearrangement joins TRBV27 to TRBJ2-6, with D unresolved. CDR3 length equals 15 residues. The ends were cut back, 3 bases at V and 0 bases at J, with 6 bases in the middle. Per germline, CDR1 MNHEY and CDR2 SMNVEV (reference sequence). CDR3 sequence (DNA): TGTGCCAGCAGTTTCCTCCTCTCTGGGGCCAACGTCCTGACTTTC. Translating gives CASSFLLSGANVLTF.

This clonotype has more than one count but fewer than ten. The rearrangement joins TRBV5-6 to TRBJ2-7; D possibly corresponds to TRBD1 (5 bases). V was shortened by 4 bases and J by 3 bases, with 14 bases between the two germline ends. Germline V CDR1 and CDR2: SGHDT, YYEEEE. This CDR3 contains 14 residues. In DNA, the CDR3 is TGTGCCAGCAGCCCCGGACACCGTTACTACGAGCAGTACTTC. Protein sequence: CASSPGHRYYEQYF.

This clonotype is medium-sized by share. The V and J genes are TRBV30 and TRBJ2-2, with a possible D match to TRBD2 (6 bases). This CDR3 has 13 amino acids. CDR1 GTSNPN and CDR2 SVGIG come from the germline V gene (reference sequence). Trimming took 2 bases from V and 8 from J, leaving 12 bases between them. The DNA for the CDR3 is TGTGCCTGGAGTACCACTAGCACGGGGGAGCTGTTTTTT. Amino acids: CAWSTTSTGELFF.

This sequence joins TRBV5-5 and TRBJ1-2; D not resolved. Germline CDR1 reads SGHKS; CDR2 reads YYEKEE (reference sequence). The CDR3 loop spans 13 amino acids. V lost 4 bases, J lost 2 bases, and 9 bases lay in between. CDR3 nucleotides: TGTGCCAGCAGCCCTCCGGTAAACTATGGCTACACCTTC. Encoded protein: CASSPPVNYGYTF.

Relative to its sample, this clonotype is medium-sized. The chain couples TRBV20-1 to TRBJ2-7; TRBD1 matches at 8 bases. The V segment lost 2 bases and the J segment 0 bases; nucleotides outside the gene matches: 6. Germline V gene data show CDR1 as DFQATT and CDR2 as SNEGSKA (reference sequence). The CDR3 sequence is 15 residues long. CDR3 protein: CSARRRDRSSYEQYF. Here the CDR3 DNA reads TGCAGTGCTAGACGCCGGGACAGGAGCTCCTACGAGCAGTACTTC.

With regard to this clonotype: The CDR3 ends on some other residue instead of the conserved phenylalanine or tryptophan, so this is likely a read error. The CDR3 sequence is CASSLDPTTLAEQFL. For the CDR3, the DNA is TGTGCCAGCAGCTTGGACCCAACTACCCTGGCTGAGCAGTTCTTG. The chain is built from TRBV5-5 and TRBJ2-1, with D unresolved. V lost 0 bases, J lost 9 bases, and 16 bases lay in between. The CDR3 has 15 residues. Germline V lookup: CDR1 SGHKS, CDR2 YYEKEE (reference sequence).

This clonotype rates as medium-sized. This rearrangement joins TRBV7-9 to TRBJ1-5; D is undetermined. V lost 6 bases and J lost 4, with 19 bases in between. This CDR3 is 16 amino acids long. Germline CDR1 reads SEHNR; CDR2 reads FQNEAQ (reference sequence). In nucleotides, the CDR3 is TGTGCCAGCAGTAACGCGGGGTTGGGAGGAAATCAGCCCCAGCATTTT. As protein: CASSNAGLGGNQPQHF.

The chain joins TRBV7-8 to TRBJ1-1; no clear D. This CDR3 is built from 15 residues. V lost 2 bases, J lost 7 bases, and 17 bases lay in between. Germline CDR1 SGHVS, CDR2 FQNEAQ. CDR3 region: CASSLTLTGWGEAFF. Written as DNA, the CDR3 is TGTGCCAGCAGCTTAACATTGACCGGCTGGGGTGAAGCTTTCTTT.

Note on this clonotype: The junction departs from the called germline gene at one end, perhaps through a read error. CDR3 sequence: CASGYSQGSTDTQYF. In nucleotides, the CDR3 is TGTGCCAGCGGTTATTCTCAGGGGAGCACAGATACGCAGTATTTT. V is TRBV6-2 or TRBV6-3 and J is TRBJ2-3; D may be TRBD1 (6 bases). Germline V lookup: CDR1 MNHEY, CDR2 SVGEGT. The CDR3 is 15 amino acids.

By sample fraction, this clonotype is medium-sized. The chain recombines TRBV5-1 with TRBJ2-5; TRBD2 aligns across 10 bases. The CDR3 sequence is 15 residues long. CDR1 is SGHRS and CDR2 is YFSETQ in the germline V gene. V shed 6 bases, J shed 5 bases, and the junction held 10 bases outside the gene matches. CDR3 DNA: TGCGCCAGCACCGCTAGCGGGGGAGAAGGGGAGACCCAGTACTTC. This sequence encodes CASTASGGEGETQYF.

The chain couples TRBV2 to TRBJ2-7, with D perhaps matching TRBD1 or TRBD2 (5 bases each). CDR1 and CDR2 from the germline V gene are SNHLY and FYNNEI. The ends were cut back, 3 bases at V and 2 bases at J, with 11 bases in the middle. The CDR3 is 14 residues long. Written as DNA, the CDR3 is TGTGCCAGCAGTGAGGGGCAGGGAGCCTACGAGCAGTACTTC. Protein sequence: CASSEGQGAYEQYF.

By frequency in the sample, this clonotype is medium-sized. This chain joins TRBV7-9 and TRBJ1-1, with D tentatively TRBD1 (6 bases). CDR3 length equals 12 residues. Germline V lookup: CDR1 SEHNR, CDR2 FQNEAQ (reference sequence). V shed 4 bases and J shed 5 bases, with 8 bases lying between them. The CDR3 nucleotides are TGTGCCAGCAGCTGGGGGCAAACTGAAGCTTTCTTT. Translated, it gives CASSWGQTEAFF.

Within the sample, this clonotype is medium-sized. This chain joins TRBV13 and TRBJ2-3; TRBD2 is a possible D gene (6 bases). Germline V gives CDR1 PRHDT, CDR2 FYEKMQ (reference sequence). The CDR3 contains 12 residues. The ends were cut back, 4 bases at V and 9 bases at J, with 11 bases in the middle. CDR3 sequence reads: CASSSTSLTQYF. The DNA for the CDR3 is TGTGCCAGCAGCTCGACTAGTCTCACGCAGTATTTT.

Relative to its sample, this clonotype is medium-sized. The chain couples TRBV27 to TRBJ2-7; perhaps D is TRBD1 or TRBD2 (6 bases each). The V end lost 5 bases, the J end lost 0 bases, and 20 bases lay between the germline ends. CDR1 is MNHEY and CDR2 is SMNVEV in the germline V gene (reference sequence). The CDR3 extends over 17 amino acids. The CDR3 reads CASSPILVRGHSYEQYF. The CDR3 DNA follows: TGTGCCAGCAGTCCAATTCTAGTTCGGGGGCACTCCTACGAGCAGTACTTC.

By sample share, this clonotype is medium-sized (0.01 to 0.1%). CDR3 sequence reads: CASSLLQGTEAFF. CDR3 DNA: TGTGCCAGCAGCTTATTACAGGGTACTGAAGCTTTCTTT. The chain combines TRBV7-9 with TRBJ1-1; maybe TRBD1 (6 bases). Germline CDR1 reads SEHNR; CDR2 reads FQNEAQ (reference sequence). This CDR3 has 13 residues. Trimming shortened V by 2 bases and J by 5 bases, and 9 bases separated the two germline ends.

By sample fraction, this clonotype is medium-sized. The chain employs TRBV24-1 and TRBJ2-3; D is possibly TRBD1 (5 bases). Germline loops: CDR1 KGHDR, CDR2 SFDVKD. CDR3 length: 13 residues. Trimming pared 5 bases from V and 2 bases from J, leaving 7 bases between. The CDR3 reads CATSGTFTDTQYF. The CDR3 DNA sequence: TGTGCCACCAGTGGGACATTCACAGATACGCAGTATTTT.